This T cell receptor (beta chain) originates from a study of shared clonotypes between healthy human individuals. Study observations and caveats: Relative to memory subsets, naive subsets generally showed larger estimated richness.

Per the original methods: Filtering was not the same, since immunoSEQ gave junction-only sequences without quality scores. The assay was immunoSEQ multiplex PCR, and TCRdb's table has in-frame clones only and misses some. V and J calls and clone size are those listed in that table; D and trimming were worked out from the DNA. This table holds around 940,000 clones, 60% to 85% found once. V shed 0 bases and J shed 3 bases, with 19 bases lying between them. Germline CDR1 reads SGHDT; CDR2 reads YYEEEE. The CDR3 sequence is 17 residues long. Note on this clone: Antigen unknown.

This TCR was sampled from a man younger than 35 in good health. Sequencing was performed on memory CD4+ T cells sorted from blood. Subset specified: CD45RA-negative fraction. The chain carries TRBV5-6 and TRBJ2-7; a possible D gene is TRBD1 (5 bases). CDR3 amino acids: CASSLGPQGPPGYEQYF. In DNA form, the CDR3 reads TGTGCCAGCAGCTTGGGTCCCCAGGGCCCCCCAGGCTACGAGCAGTACTTC.